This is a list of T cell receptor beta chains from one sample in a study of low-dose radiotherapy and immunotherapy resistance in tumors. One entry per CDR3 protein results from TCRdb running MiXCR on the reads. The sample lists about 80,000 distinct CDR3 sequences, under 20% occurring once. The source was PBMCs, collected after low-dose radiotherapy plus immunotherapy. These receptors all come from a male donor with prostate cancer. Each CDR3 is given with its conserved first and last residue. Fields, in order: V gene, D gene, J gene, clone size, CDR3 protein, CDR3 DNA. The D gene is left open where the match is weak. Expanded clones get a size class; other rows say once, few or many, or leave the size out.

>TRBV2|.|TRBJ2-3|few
CASTLDPSYTQYF
TGTGCCAGCACTCTGGACCCCAGCTATACGCAGTATTTT
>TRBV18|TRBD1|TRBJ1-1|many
CASSPGTENTEAFF
TGTGCCAGCAGTCCAGGGACAGAGAACACTGAAGCTTTCTTT
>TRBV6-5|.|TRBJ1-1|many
CASRDGLLTEAFF
TGTGCCAGCCGGGATGGCTTATTGACTGAAGCTTTCTTT
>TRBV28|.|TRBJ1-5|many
CASSAETGYSNQPHHF
TGTGCCAGCAGTGCAGAGACCGGGTATAGCAATCAGCCCCATCATTTT
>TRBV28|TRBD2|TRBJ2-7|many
CASSFGGRTGEQYF
TGTGCCAGCAGTTTCGGCGGGAGAACGGGCGAGCAGTACTTC
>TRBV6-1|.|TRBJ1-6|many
CASRGEGRNSPLHF
TGTGCCAGCAGAGGGGAAGGGAGGAATTCACCCCTCCACTTT
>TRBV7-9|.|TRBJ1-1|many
CASSLAFGWPEAFF
TGTGCCAGCAGTCTAGCATTTGGGTGGCCTGAAGCTTTCTTT
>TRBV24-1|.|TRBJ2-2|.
CATSGADYTNTGELFFF
.
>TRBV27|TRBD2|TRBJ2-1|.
CASSPDLAANNEQFF
TGTGCCAGCAGTCCGGACCTAGCGGCGAACAATGAGCAGTTCTTC
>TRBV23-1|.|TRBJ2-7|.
CASSHPHFYYEQYF
TGCGCCAGCAGTCACCCTCACTTTTACTACGAGCAGTACTTC
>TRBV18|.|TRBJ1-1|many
CASSPANRANTEAFF
TGTGCCAGCTCACCAGCGAACAGGGCGAACACTGAAGCTTTCTTT
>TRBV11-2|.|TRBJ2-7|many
CARPYYEQYF
TGTGCCAGGCCTTACTACGAGCAGTACTTC
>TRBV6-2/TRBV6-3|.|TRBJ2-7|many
CASTHKQGAYEQYF
TGTGCCAGCACCCATAAGCAGGGAGCCTACGAGCAGTACTTC
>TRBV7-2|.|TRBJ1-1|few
CASSLRLDTEAFF
TGTGCCAGCAGCTTACGATTGGACACTGAAGCTTTCTTT
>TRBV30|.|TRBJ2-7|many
CAWRTTFGDIYEQYF
TGTGCCTGGAGAACCACTTTTGGGGATATCTACGAGCAGTACTTC
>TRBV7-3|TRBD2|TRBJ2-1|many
CASSLGGRYNNEQFF
TGTGCCAGCAGCTTAGGCGGGAGGTATAACAATGAGCAGTTCTTC
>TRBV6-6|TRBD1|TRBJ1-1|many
CASSPQGAVAEAFF
TGTGCCAGCAGTCCCCAGGGGGCTGTGGCTGAAGCTTTCTTT
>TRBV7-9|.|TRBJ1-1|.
CASSFGTDTEAFF
TGTGCCAGCAGCTTTGGCACAGACACTGAAGCTTTCTTT
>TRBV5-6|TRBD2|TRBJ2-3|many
CASSSSGSGTDTQYF
TGTGCCAGCAGTTCTAGCGGGAGCGGCACAGATACGCAGTATTTT
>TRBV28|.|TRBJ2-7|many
CASTGQTYEQYF
TGTGCCAGTACTGGACAAACCTACGAGCAGTACTTC
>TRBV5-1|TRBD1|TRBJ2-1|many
CASSLQGIYNEQFF
TGCGCCAGCAGCTTACAGGGGATCTACAATGAGCAGTTCTTC
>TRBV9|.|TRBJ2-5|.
CASSGGHSGTKETQYF
TGTGCCAGCAGCGGGGGCCATAGCGGAACGAAAGAGACCCAGTACTTC
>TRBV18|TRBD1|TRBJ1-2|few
CASSRTGESDGYTF
TGTGCCAGCTCGCGGACAGGGGAGTCGGATGGCTACACCTTC
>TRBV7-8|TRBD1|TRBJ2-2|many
CASSTRTGGGELFF
TGTGCCAGCAGCACAAGGACAGGGGGCGGGGAGCTGTTTTTT
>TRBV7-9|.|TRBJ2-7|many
CASSLRDSSYEQYF
TGTGCCAGCAGCTTACGGGACTCTTCCTACGAGCAGTACTTC
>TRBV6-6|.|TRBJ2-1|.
CASQLERRNEQFF
TGTGCCAGTCAGCTTGAGAGAAGGAATGAGCAGTTCTTC
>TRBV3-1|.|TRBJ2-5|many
CASSPGEDGRETQYF
TGTGCCAGCAGCCCCGGAGAAGATGGGCGAGAGACCCAGTACTTC
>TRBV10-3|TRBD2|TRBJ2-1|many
CASSREENNEQFF
TGTGCCTCGAGTCGGGAGGAGAACAATGAGCAGTTCTTC
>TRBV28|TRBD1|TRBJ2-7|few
CASSSRGQGAHEQYF
TGTGCCAGCAGTTCTCGAGGACAGGGGGCCCACGAGCAGTACTTC